The 3 T cell receptor beta chains given below trace back to one sample, sequenced in a study of blood T cell repertoires in COVID-19. The repertoire was sequenced with immunoSEQ multiplex PCR; TCRdb's copy has only in-frame clones and lacks some. Seen here are some 360,000 clones, over 75% observed once, and the top ten hold about 2.3%. Sample: peripheral blood. The receptors were sampled from a woman aged 60-70 years with COVID-19, enrolled during active disease.

This clone was picked up a small number of times. The CDR3 is CASSPVVTELSGNTIYF. For the CDR3, the DNA is TGTGCCAGCTCACCGGTGGTGACAGAACTCTCTGGAAACACCATATATTTT. The V and J genes are TRBV18 and TRBJ1-3, with a tentative D call TRBD1 (5 bases). CDR3 length: 17 residues. CDR1 KGHSH and CDR2 LQKENI come from the germline V gene. Trimming took 3 bases from V and 0 from J, leaving 15 bases between them. The variable domain in full, completed from reference TRBV18 and TRBJ1-3, reads NAGVMQNPRHLVRRRGQEARLRCSPMKGHSHVYWYRQLPEEGLKFMVYLQKENIIDESGMPKERFSAEFPKEGPSILRIQQVVRGDSAAYFCASSPVVTELSGNTIYFGEGSWLTVV.

J is TRBJ1-2 and V is TRBV6-5; D is ambiguous. Trimming pared 6 bases from V and 2 bases from J, leaving 10 bases between. Germline V gene data show CDR1 as MNHEY and CDR2 as SVGAGI. The CDR3 is made up of 13 amino acids. CDR3 coding DNA: TGTGCCAGCAGCACGAGCTCGAACTATGGCTACACCTTC. The encoded protein is CASSTSSNYGYTF.

The chain has TRBV5-1 and TRBJ1-1; D unclear. Trimming shortened V by 1 base and J by 2 bases, and 12 bases separated the two germline ends. Germline loops: CDR1 SGHRS, CDR2 YFSETQ. The CDR3 loop spans 15 amino acids. The CDR3 nucleotides are TGCGCCAGCAGCTTGTCTATGGGAGCCAACACTGAAGCTTTCTTT. This sequence encodes CASSLSMGANTEAFF.